This TCR beta chain was captured in a study of blood T cell repertoires in COVID-19. Whole-study context: T cells, B-cell-depleted T cells, or PBMCs supplied cDNA or gDNA.

The CDR3 runs 18 residues. The V gene end was trimmed by 1 base and the J gene end by 0 bases; junction bases not matched to a gene: 7. Germline CDR1 SGHAT, CDR2 FQNNGV. In the authors' methods: Cell counts per sample came from amplifying reference gene primers. Generated by immunoSEQ multiplex PCR, the TCRdb table keeps only in-frame clones and is missing some. Clone size and V and J calls were adopted from that table, with D and trimming inferred from the DNA. The sample lists more than 65,000 clones, roughly 89% occurring once. This receptor was identified in a human donor in a cohort sampled during active COVID-19. The specimen was peripheral blood. V is TRBV11-2 and J is TRBJ2-1; TRBD2 matches 9 bases. The CDR3 spells CASSLARLAGSSYNEQFF. Written as DNA, the CDR3 is TGTGCCAGCAGCTTAGCACGGCTAGCGGGGAGCTCCTACAATGAGCAGTTCTTC.